A selection of T cell receptor beta chains follows, all from one sample in a study of long-term antiretroviral therapy in people with HIV. The data were produced by immunoSEQ multiplex PCR, yet TCRdb's version contains in-frame clones alone and is incomplete. Of tens of thousands of clones in the sample, about 85% were seen once. Sequenced here: unsorted PBMCs, sampled around 5 years before starting antiretroviral therapy. The source is a man between 50 and 59 years old with HIV. Both conserved end residues are part of each CDR3. The order of the fields is D gene, clone size, J gene, V gene, CDR3 protein, CDR3 DNA. The D gene is left open where the match is weak. Only some rows state a clone size, as once, few, many or a class for expanded clones.

TRBD1,once,TRBJ2-1,TRBV18,CASSPRQGVNEQFF,TGTGCCAGCTCACCAAGGCAGGGGGTAAATGAGCAGTTCTTC
.,once,TRBJ2-1,TRBV11-1,CASSYFDGGGTDEQFF,TGTGCCAGCAGCTACTTTGATGGCGGGGGCACCGATGAGCAGTTCTTC
.,.,TRBJ2-7,TRBV7-2,CASSSQTSSYEQYF,TGTGCCAGCAGCTCCCAGACAAGCTCCTACGAGCAGTACTTC
.,.,TRBJ2-7,TRBV30,CAWSALQGPPGVQYF,TGTGCCTGGAGTGCCTTACAGGGACCCCCGGGGGTGCAGTACTTC
.,once,TRBJ2-1,TRBV13,CASSEVTGNYNEQFF,TGTGCCAGCAGCGAAGTGACCGGGAACTACAATGAGCAGTTCTTC
TRBD1,.,TRBJ1-1,TRBV5-1,CASSSGTANTEAFF,TGCGCCAGCAGCTCCGGGACAGCTAACACTGAAGCTTTCTTT
TRBD2,.,TRBJ2-7,TRBV15,CATSRDQSGRYEQYF,TGTGCCACCAGCAGAGACCAAAGCGGGAGGTACGAGCAGTACTTC
TRBD1,.,TRBJ1-4,TRBV2,CASSSHAGQGVEKLFF,TGTGCCAGCAGTAGCCACGCGGGACAGGGTGTCGAAAAACTGTTTTTT
.,few,TRBJ2-3,TRBV29-1,CSVEGQGLADTQYF,TGCAGCGTTGAAGGTCAGGGGCTGGCAGATACGCAGTATTTT
.,.,TRBJ2-5,TRBV7-2,CASTPYVQETQYF,TGTGCCAGCACCCCTTACGTACAAGAGACCCAGTACTTC
.,.,TRBJ2-3,TRBV27,CASSLIGWDTQYF,TGTGCCAGCAGTTTGATAGGCTGGGATACGCAGTATTTT
TRBD1,.,TRBJ2-7,TRBV5-8,CASSTSGTDTYEQYF,TGTGCCAGCAGCACGTCCGGGACAGATACATACGAGCAGTACTTC
TRBD2,.,TRBJ2-3,TRBV28,CASTRLAGGYQASTDTQYF,TGTGCCAGCACCCGACTAGCGGGGGGGTACCAGGCTAGCACAGATACGCAGTATTTT
TRBD1,.,TRBJ1-1,TRBV5-4,CASSQPNRGGHTEAFF,TGTGCCAGCAGCCAACCCAACAGGGGCGGTCACACTGAAGCTTTCTTT
.,.,TRBJ2-7,TRBV7-3,CASSLTTEIFVRGAYEQYF,TGTGCCAGCAGCCTAACGACCGAGATTTTCGTACGAGGTGCCTACGAGCAGTACTTC
TRBD1,.,TRBJ2-2,TRBV18,CASSLRQGNTGELFF,TGTGCCAGCTCACTTCGACAGGGAAACACCGGGGAGCTGTTTTTT
.,.,TRBJ1-2,TRBV6-1,CASSEGGVDYGYTF,TGTGCCAGCAGTGAAGGGGGGGTTGACTATGGCTACACCTTC
.,once,TRBJ1-5,TRBV2,CASSPNRASRLQPQHF,TGTGCCAGCAGTCCCAATCGGGCCTCGAGACTGCAGCCCCAGCATTTT
.,.,TRBJ2-7,TRBV11-1,CASSFQGYEQYF,TGTGCCAGCAGCTTCCAGGGCTACGAGCAGTACTTC
TRBD1,.,TRBJ1-1,TRBV23-1,CASSQLQGDTEAFF,TGCGCCAGCAGTCAACTCCAGGGGGACACTGAAGCTTTCTTT
.,.,TRBJ2-6,TRBV10-3,CAISVWFGGPNSGANVLTF,TGTGCCATCAGTGTTTGGTTCGGCGGGCCGAACTCTGGGGCCAACGTCCTGACTTTC
TRBD1,.,TRBJ2-3,TRBV4-3,CASSRWGQGQGSTDTQYF,TGCGCCAGCAGCCGGTGGGGTCAGGGACAGGGAAGCACAGATACGCAGTATTTT
.,.,TRBJ2-1,TRBV7-2,CASSFYNEQFF,TGTGCCAGCAGCTTCTATAATGAGCAGTTCTTC
TRBD1,.,TRBJ2-2,TRBV5-1,CASSLNRGDGGELFF,TGCGCCAGCAGCTTGAACAGGGGGGACGGCGGGGAGCTGTTTTTT
.,.,TRBJ2-2,TRBV5-6,CASSFSLGGGGELFF,TGTGCCAGCAGCTTTTCCCTTGGGGGCGGCGGGGAGCTGTTTTTT
.,.,TRBJ1-5,TRBV5-6,CASSLVDQPQHF,TGTGCCAGCAGCTTGGTGGACCAGCCCCAGCATTTT
TRBD1,.,TRBJ2-3,TRBV7-9,CASSAFRDRVRYTQYF,TGTGCCAGCAGCGCCTTCCGGGACAGGGTAAGGTATACGCAGTATTTT
TRBD2,.,TRBJ2-5,TRBV18,CASSWGLASQETQYF,TGTGCCAGCTCATGGGGACTAGCGTCCCAAGAGACCCAGTACTTC
.,.,TRBJ2-1,TRBV11-1,CASRIQGRLYNEQFF,TGTGCCAGCAGAATCCAGGGGAGATTGTACAATGAGCAGTTCTTC
.,once,TRBJ1-3,TRBV4-1,CASSHPGSSGNTIYF,TGCGCCAGCAGCCATCCAGGGTCGTCTGGAAACACCATATATTTT
.,.,TRBJ1-3,TRBV6-5,CASSYLQGSTGNTIYF,TGTGCCAGCAGTTACCTTCAGGGGTCCACCGGAAACACCATATATTTT
.,.,TRBJ1-2,TRBV19,CAWGWQGTGANYGYTF,TGTGCCTGGGGGTGGCAGGGGACCGGAGCTAACTATGGCTACACCTTC
TRBD2,.,TRBJ2-1,TRBV10-2,CASGAGAYNEQFF,TGCGCCAGCGGGGCGGGGGCCTACAATGAGCAGTTCTTC
.,.,TRBJ2-5,TRBV5-6,CASSTGLQQETQYF,TGTGCCAGCAGCACAGGACTACAACAAGAGACCCAGTACTTC
TRBD2,.,TRBJ2-5,TRBV7-7,CASSSTSGQETQYF,TGTGCCAGCAGCTCTACTAGCGGACAAGAGACCCAGTACTTC
.,once,TRBJ2-4,TRBV5-6,CASSPGTQTPQYF,TGTGCCAGCAGCCCCGGGACACAAACCCCTCAGTACTTC
.,.,TRBJ2-1,TRBV11-2,CASSPGKFGEFSYNEQFF,TGTGCCAGCAGCCCCGGGAAGTTTGGGGAGTTTTCCTACAATGAGCAGTTCTTC
.,.,TRBJ1-3,TRBV28,CASSSRQGSSGNTIYF,TGTGCCAGCAGCTCGAGGCAGGGCTCCTCTGGAAACACCATATATTTT
.,.,TRBJ1-4,TRBV10-3,CAISESLIGKLFF,TGTGCCATCAGTGAGTCGCTTATAGGGAAACTGTTTTTT
TRBD1,.,TRBJ1-6,TRBV5-8,CASSLDRTGWISPLHF,TGTGCCAGCAGCTTGGACCGGACAGGTTGGATTTCACCCCTCCACTTT
.,.,TRBJ2-1,TRBV7-7,CASSLGGPYNEQFF,TGTGCCAGCAGCTTAGGAGGACCCTACAATGAGCAGTTCTTC
.,.,TRBJ1-5,TRBV5-5,CASSLGGTGGNQPQHF,TGTGCCAGCAGCTTGGGGGGCACGGGGGGCAATCAGCCCCAGCATTTT
.,.,TRBJ2-1,TRBV18,CASSPPNRPGQFF,TGTGCCAGCTCACCACCTAATAGACCCGGTCAGTTCTTC
.,.,TRBJ2-5,TRBV7-2,CASSLVPQETQYF,TGTGCCAGCAGCTTAGTTCCCCAAGAGACCCAGTACTTC
.,.,TRBJ2-5,TRBV11-2,CASSRGETQYF,TGTGCCAGCAGTCGGGGCGAGACCCAGTACTTC
.,.,TRBJ1-1,TRBV14,CASSQEWTWNTEAFF,TGTGCCAGCAGCCAAGAATGGACCTGGAACACTGAAGCTTTCTTT